The source of this T cell receptor beta chain is a study of T cell responses to AZD1222 COVID-19 vaccine. Findings and caveats of the study: Spike-specific TCR breadth and depth were elevated following two AZD1222 doses. Reportedly, nearly half of unique spike TCRs recognized epitopes outside B.1.351/B.1.1.7 mutations.

Sequencing was performed with immunoSEQ multiplex PCR; in TCRdb, only in-frame clones are kept and a portion is missing. Among about 220,000 clones listed, about 93% were seen once. Germline-derived CDR1 and CDR2 are MGHRA and YSYEKL. Between the trimmed V and J ends, which lost 2 bases and 2 bases, there was a span of 6 bases. This CDR3 has 13 residues. Points on this clone: Its antigen is undetermined.

This sequence was found in an adult in good health. This chain links TRBV4-1 with TRBJ1-2; D is uncertain. The specimen was peripheral blood, collected on day 0 of MenACWY control vaccination. DNA for the CDR3: TGCGCCAGCAGCCAACCGAGAAACTATGGCTACACCTTC. Translating gives CASSQPRNYGYTF.